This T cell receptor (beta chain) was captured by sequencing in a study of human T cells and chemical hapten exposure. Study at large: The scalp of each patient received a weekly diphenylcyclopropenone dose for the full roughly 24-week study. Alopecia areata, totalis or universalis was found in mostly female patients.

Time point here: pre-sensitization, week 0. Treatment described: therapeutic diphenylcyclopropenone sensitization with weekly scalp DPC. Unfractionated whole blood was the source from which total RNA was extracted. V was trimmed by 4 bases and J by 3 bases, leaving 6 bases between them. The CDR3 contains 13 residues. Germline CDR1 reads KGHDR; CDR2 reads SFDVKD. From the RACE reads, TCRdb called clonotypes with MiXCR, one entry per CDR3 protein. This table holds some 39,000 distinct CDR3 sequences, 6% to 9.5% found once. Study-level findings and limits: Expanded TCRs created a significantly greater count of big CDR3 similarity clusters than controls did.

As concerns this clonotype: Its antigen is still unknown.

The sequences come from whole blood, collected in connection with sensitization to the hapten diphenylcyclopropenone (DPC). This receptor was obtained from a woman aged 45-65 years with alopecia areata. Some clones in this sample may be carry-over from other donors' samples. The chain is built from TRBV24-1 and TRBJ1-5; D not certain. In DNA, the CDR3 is TGTGCCACCAGTGAGGGTTTCAATCAGCCCCAGCATTTT. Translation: CATSEGFNQPQHF.